This T cell receptor beta chain is drawn from a study of blood T cell repertoires in COVID-19 (dated by TCRdb to 2018 to 2020). Context from the whole study: Samples covering the acute and convalescent phases of COVID-19 were provided by collaborators in the United States, Italy and Spain. A freely available public database, intended as a resource for researchers studying the immune response to SARS-CoV-2, is where the repertoires were released. Subjects who had been exposed to COVID-19, were actively infected with it, or had recovered from it provided the deeply sampled blood TCRbeta repertoires that made up the dataset. Sample metadata almost always included a de-identified subject ID, COVID-19 status, age in years and sex. The prospective study material was composed of cDNA or gDNA derived from T cells, B-cell-depleted T cells, or PBMCs. Where available, HLA class I and class II types were obtained from metadata supplied by the sample provider rather than from assay-based typing. Samples were obtained from the ongoing ImmuneRACE study (first 160 participants) and from some 1,300 subjects provided by 6 global collaborators.

From a lookup of the germline V gene, CDR1 and CDR2 are MGHRA and YSYEKL. V ends up 3 bases short and J 8 bases short, with an unmatched junction base count of 8. CDR3 length: 16 amino acids, cysteine to phenylalanine. CDR3 DNA only is kept here, 48 bases in frame from base 1. Notes on this clone: Its antigen remains unidentified. Per-nucleotide qualities are absent, and no much larger clonotype sits a single base away.

The immunoSEQ Assay, a bias-controlled multiplex PCR, was used to amplify TCRbeta CDR3 regions from genomic DNA. Regarding the original processing steps: Within the assay, amplification of reference gene primers was used to estimate how many nucleated cells each sample contained. Sequence reads were collapsed and filtered to measure the absolute abundance of every unique TCRbeta CDR3 rearrangement. For each sample, productive Simpson clonality was calculated by taking the square root of Simpson's diversity index across productive rearrangements. TCRdb re-hosts the immuneACCESS table, in-frame sequences only. Its copies lack some clones; in the studies checked, an unresolved V gene accounts for under half of them, and the cause for the rest is not known. V, J and clone size are taken as reported in that table, and D and trimming were inferred from the DNA itself. Counted in this sample were about 190,000 clones; 85% to 90% of them appeared once. About 0.58% of the sample is held by the ten biggest clonotypes.

Summary of the overall study and its limitations: How much clinical and demographic metadata was included differed by source and by participant, and the metadata was provided uncurated.

Each collaborating institution followed its own protocols to collect whole blood in K2EDTA tubes. For TCRbeta analysis, collaborators shipped samples in one of three forms: frozen whole blood, isolated PBMCs, or DNA extracted from either of those sample types. This receptor was taken from a man between 50 and 59 years old with acute or convalescent COVID-19. The material sequenced was peripheral blood. The receptor chain draws on TRBV4-1 and TRBJ2-1, with 12 bases matching TRBD2. The DNA sequence is given as TGCGCCAGCAGCCACTGGACTAGCGGGAAAGAGGATGAGCAGTTCTTC. This is translated as CASSHWTSGKEDEQFF.